This T cell receptor beta chain came from a study of breast tumors, draining lymph nodes, adjacent tissues. The CDR3 is made up of 12 amino acids. The germline gives CDR1 SGHRS, CDR2 YFSETQ. The V gene lost 4 bases and the J gene lost 8 bases, with 10 bases spanning the gap. The sample holds many counts of this clonotype. Axillary draining lymph nodes of breast cancer patients supplied the node samples. TCRdb reprocessed the multiplex PCR reads with MiXCR, giving one entry per CDR3 protein. Here the sample spans approximately 130,000 distinct CDR3 sequences, approximately 21% being singletons. The sequence was obtained from a female donor with breast cancer. Some clones in this sample may be carry-over from other donors' samples. This chain joins TRBV5-1 and TRBJ2-1, with D possibly being TRBD2 (5 bases). Sequenced sample: axillary lymph node tissue. The CDR3 protein is CASSISSYEQFF. The CDR3 DNA reads as TGCGCCAGCAGCATATCTAGCTATGAGCAGTTCTTC.